A single sample gave rise to the 31 T cell receptor beta chains below, sequenced in a study of blood T cell repertoires in COVID-19. Sequencing was performed with immunoSEQ multiplex PCR; in TCRdb, only in-frame clones are kept and a portion is missing. Counted here are about 50,000 clones, 82% occurring once; the ten biggest clones make up roughly 2.7%. The sequenced material came from peripheral blood. These receptors were obtained from a woman in her sixties with acute or convalescent COVID-19.

This rearrangement joins TRBV4-2 to TRBJ1-4, with TRBD1 identical over 8 bases. After removal of 3 bases from V and 8 bases from J, the junction contained 2 bases not matched to a gene. The CDR3 spans 13 residues. Germline lookup yields CDR1 LGHNA and CDR2 YNFKEQ. CDR3: CASSQPGGEKLFF. For the CDR3, the DNA is TGTGCCAGCAGCCAGCCAGGGGGCGAAAAACTGTTTTTT.

This clone was detected only once. The chain recombines TRBV2 with TRBJ1-2; 11 bases map to TRBD1. The CDR3 covers 15 residues. V gave up 6 bases and J gave up 8 bases; unmatched junction bases: 11. Germline values: CDR1 SNHLY, CDR2 FYNNEI. The chain's CDR3 is CASSPDRGRLKGYTF. The CDR3 bases are TGTGCCAGCAGCCCGGACAGGGGGCGACTCAAGGGCTACACCTTC.

This clone was seen a few times. The V and J genes are TRBV2 and TRBJ1-6; D perhaps matches TRBD1 (6 bases). The length of the CDR3 is 15 residues. V was pared by 7 bases and J by 9 bases, with 19 bases between. Per the germline V gene, CDR1 is SNHLY and CDR2 is FYNNEI. CDR3 in DNA: TGTGCCAGCACCCTCACAGGGTCTCGAGGTTCACCCCTCCACTTT. Amino acids: CASTLTGSRGSPLHF.

V and J are TRBV5-4 and TRBJ2-2; TRBD2 might be the D (5 bases). The V gene lost 4 bases and the J gene lost 2 bases, with 12 bases spanning the gap. Per germline, CDR1 SGHNT and CDR2 YYREEE (reference sequence). This CDR3 comprises 15 residues. Written as DNA, the CDR3 is TGTGCCAGCAGCCAGGACGGGGTAAACACCGGGGAGCTGTTTTTT. Amino acid sequence: CASSQDGVNTGELFF.

The chain combines TRBV6-2 or TRBV6-3 with TRBJ2-6; 11 nucleotides match TRBD1. Germline V gene sequence: CDR1 MNHEY, CDR2 SVGEGT. This CDR3 has 18 amino acids. V lost 3 bases and J lost 2; bases outside the gene matches: 6. CDR3 coding DNA: TGTGCCAGCAGTTATTGGGACAGGGGGTTCACTGGGGCCAACGTCCTGACTTTC. This codes for CASSYWDRGFTGANVLTF.

This chain connects TRBV9 to TRBJ2-3; D is ambiguous. The CDR3 has 13 amino acids. Per germline, CDR1 SGDLS and CDR2 YYNGEE. V dropped 2 bases and J dropped 2 bases, with 6 bases sitting between them. This CDR3 reads CASSVADTDTQYF. In nucleotides, the CDR3 is TGTGCCAGCAGCGTGGCGGACACAGATACGCAGTATTTT.

This clone was observed a single time. The chain uses TRBV28 and TRBJ2-1; the D gene is possibly TRBD2 (6 bases). Deletions cut 2 bases from V and 2 bases from J, with 13 bases between. Per germline, CDR1 MDHEN and CDR2 SYDVKM. CDR3 length: 16 residues. CDR3 DNA sequence: TGTGCCAGCAGTTTACCGAGACCGGGGGCCTACAATGAGCAGTTCTTC. Protein product: CASSLPRPGAYNEQFF.

This chain uses TRBV27 with TRBJ2-7, with 7 bases fitting TRBD1. From germline, CDR1 is MNHEY and CDR2 SMNVEV (reference sequence). V shed 2 bases, J shed 3 bases, and the junction held 16 bases outside the gene matches. The CDR3 is 18 residues long. CDR3 amino acids: CASSLTGLNPAGGYEQYF. The CDR3, as DNA: TGTGCCAGCAGTTTAACTGGGCTAAATCCGGCAGGGGGCTACGAGCAGTACTTC.

V usage is TRBV28 and J usage is TRBJ1-6, with D tentatively TRBD1 (6 bases). The CDR3 runs 15 residues. V was shortened by 6 bases and J by 7 bases, with 16 bases between the two germline ends. Germline V gives CDR1 MDHEN, CDR2 SYDVKM. For the CDR3, the DNA is TGTGCCAGCAGCCCCAGTCGGGGGGCGAATTCACCCCTCCACTTT. This gives the protein CASSPSRGANSPLHF. Looking up the rest from reference TRBV28 and TRBJ1-6 gives the full variable domain: DVKVTQSSRYLVKRTGEKVFLECVQDMDHENMFWYRQDPGLGLRLIYFSYDVKMKEKGDIPEGYSVSREKKERFSLILESASTNQTSMYLCASSPSRGANSPLHFGNGTRLTVT.

This chain connects TRBV19 to TRBJ2-1, with 7 bases lining up with TRBD1. CDR1 and CDR2 from the germline V gene are LNHDA and SQIVND (reference sequence). The CDR3 consists of 15 residues. J was trimmed by 2 bases and V by 3 bases; bases with no gene match: 4. CDR3 nucleotide sequence: TGTGCCAGTAGTATTGACAGGGACCCCTACAATGAGCAGTTCTTC. Its protein is CASSIDRDPYNEQFF.

This rearrangement joins TRBV2 to TRBJ2-5; 8 bases map to TRBD1. With 7 bases clipped from V and 2 bases from J, the junction kept 9 bases outside the gene matches. There are 15 residues in the CDR3. CDR1 SNHLY and CDR2 FYNNEI come from the germline V gene. The chain's CDR3 is CASNGPGQGQETQYF. Here the CDR3 DNA reads TGTGCCAGCAATGGACCCGGACAGGGACAAGAGACCCAGTACTTC.

V usage is TRBV4-1 and J usage is TRBJ1-5, with a possible D match to TRBD1 (5 bases). The V end lost 3 bases, the J end lost 4 bases, and 16 bases lay between the germline ends. CDR3 length equals 16 residues. Germline CDR1 is MGHRA and CDR2 is YSYEKL. CDR3 loop: CASSQTVTRGNQPQHF. The DNA of the CDR3 is TGCGCCAGCAGCCAGACCGTTACACGGGGGAATCAGCCCCAGCATTTT.

The chain uses TRBV2 and TRBJ2-5; D is unclear. V lost 3 bases, J lost 2 bases, and 7 bases lay in between. Germline CDR1 reads SNHLY; CDR2 reads FYNNEI. This CDR3 is built from 13 residues. The CDR3 nucleotides are TGTGCCAGCAGTGAGTTAAAACAAGAGACCCAGTACTTC. As protein: CASSELKQETQYF.

This chain connects TRBV20-1 to TRBJ1-4; TRBD1 matches at 8 bases. Germline V lookup: CDR1 DFQATT, CDR2 SNEGSKA (reference sequence). V lost 7 bases and J lost 8; bases outside the gene matches: 9. The CDR3 has 13 amino acids. CDR3: CSVSHRDREKLFF. Here the CDR3 DNA reads TGCAGTGTTAGTCACCGGGACAGGGAAAAACTGTTTTTT.

This clone came up once. The junction departs from the called germline gene at one end, perhaps through a read error. V gene TRBV5-5 combines with J gene TRBJ1-6, with a tentative D call TRBD1 (5 bases). Germline CDR1 SGHKS, CDR2 YYEKEE (reference sequence). The CDR3 is made up of 15 amino acids. CDR3 sequence: CASSSDSRESPSTRF. CDR3 DNA: TGTGCCAGCAGCTCCGACAGCCGAGAAAGCCCGTCCACGAGATTT.

V is TRBV6-5 and J is TRBJ2-5; 11 bases map to TRBD1. Germline trimming cut 2 bases from V and 7 bases from J; bases unmatched to any gene: 6. The germline gives CDR1 MNHEY, CDR2 SVGAGI. This CDR3 comprises 15 residues. CDR3 DNA sequence: TGTGCCAGCAGTTACCGGACAGGGGGCTTGGTGACCCAGTACTTC. Translated, it gives CASSYRTGGLVTQYF.

CDR3: CASSRDRGYEQYF. In DNA, the CDR3 is TGTGCCAGCTCGCGGGACAGGGGCTACGAGCAGTACTTC. This rearrangement joins TRBV18 to TRBJ2-7; 10 bases agree with TRBD1. V was pared by 6 bases and J by 3 bases, with 2 bases of the junction left unmatched. This CDR3 has 13 residues. CDR1 is KGHSH and CDR2 is LQKENI in the germline V gene.

The rearrangement joins TRBV6-6 to TRBJ2-6; 11 bases are a match to TRBD1. The CDR3 contains 20 residues. Looked up from germline, CDR1 is MNHNY and CDR2 is SVGAGI (reference sequence). The J segment lost 0 bases and the V segment lost 5 bases, leaving 12 bases of the junction unmatched. DNA for the CDR3: TGTGCCAGCAGTCCGGGTGGGACAGGGGGTCTAAACTCTGGGGCCAACGTCCTGACTTTC. It encodes CASSPGGTGGLNSGANVLTF.

This clone was recorded a few times. V and J are TRBV5-6 and TRBJ2-7; D not resolved. The CDR3 totals 12 residues. Trimming took 3 bases from V and 0 from J, leaving 4 bases between them. Germline V CDR1 and CDR2: SGHDT, YYEEEE. CDR3 loop: CASSWSSYEQYF. The CDR3 nucleotides read TGTGCCAGCAGCTGGAGCTCCTACGAGCAGTACTTC.

The gene calls are TRBV14 and TRBJ2-2; 11 nucleotides match TRBD2. The CDR3 has 19 residues. Germline V gives CDR1 SGHDN, CDR2 FVKESK. Trimming cost V 4 bases and J 3 bases; bases outside gene matches: 13. The DNA of the CDR3 is TGTGCCAGCAGCCCACTAGCGGGAGTAATCCCCGATGACACCGGGGAGCTGTTTTTT. It translates to CASSPLAGVIPDDTGELFF.

The chain has TRBV6-5 and TRBJ1-5, with D possibly being TRBD1 (5 bases). Germline CDR1 and CDR2: MNHEY and SVGAGI. V gave up 6 bases and J gave up 7 bases, with 13 bases separating them. CDR3 length: 13 residues. The CDR3 is CASRPDSVQPQHF. CDR3 nucleotide sequence: TGTGCCAGCAGACCTGACAGTGTCCAGCCCCAGCATTTT.

The chain combines TRBV11-2 with TRBJ2-7; maybe TRBD2 (6 bases). With 5 bases removed from V and 0 bases from J, the gap between germline ends came to 14 bases. The CDR3 has 15 amino acids. From germline, CDR1 is SGHAT and CDR2 FQNNGV. The CDR3 DNA reads as TGTGCCAGCAGCCCGGACCGCGGGAACTCCTACGAGCAGTACTTC. Its protein product is CASSPDRGNSYEQYF. Using reference TRBV11-2 and TRBJ2-7 for the parts outside the CDR3, the full variable domain is EAGVAQSPRYKIIEKRQSVAFWCNPISGHATLYWYQQILGQGPKLLIQFQNNGVVDDSQLPKDRFSAERLKGVDSTLKIQPAKLEDSAVYLCASSPDRGNSYEQYFGPGTRLTVT.

The J gene is TRBJ2-7, the V gene TRBV9; 8 positions match TRBD1. Looked up from germline, CDR1 is SGDLS and CDR2 is YYNGEE. Germline trimming cut 0 bases from V and 2 bases from J; bases unmatched to any gene: 4. This CDR3 has 15 amino acids. CDR3 DNA sequence: TGTGCCAGCAGCGTAGGAGTGGACAGGGCCTACGAGCAGTACTTC. Protein sequence: CASSVGVDRAYEQYF.

The V and J genes are TRBV15 and TRBJ2-1; 8 positions agree with TRBD2. The CDR3 has 15 amino acids. Germline CDR1 is LNHNV and CDR2 is YYDKDF (reference sequence). The J segment lost 3 bases and the V segment lost 5 bases, leaving 6 bases of the junction unmatched. The CDR3 DNA reads TGTGCCACCAGCCGGGAGGGGCCCATCTACAATGAGCAGTTCTTC. It translates to CATSREGPIYNEQFF. The full variable domain, in which reference TRBV15 and TRBJ2-1 provide the parts outside the CDR3, is DAMVIQNPRYQVTQFGKPVTLSCSQTLNHNVMYWYQQKSSQAPKLLFHYYDKDFNNEADTPDNFQSRRPNTSFCFLDIRSPGLGDTAMYLCATSREGPIYNEQFFGPGTRLTVL.

The chain couples TRBV9 to TRBJ2-5; a weak D match, TRBD2 (5 bases). The CDR3 length is 15 residues. V lost 0 bases and J 5 bases, leaving 14 bases between the germline ends. The germline CDR1 and CDR2 sequences are SGDLS and YYNGEE. This CDR3 reads CASSVDYSGLETQYF. The CDR3, as DNA: TGTGCCAGCAGCGTAGATTACTCAGGACTGGAGACCCAGTACTTC.

This chain links TRBV29-1 with TRBJ1-1; a weak D match, TRBD1 (5 bases). The V end lost 6 bases, the J end lost 2 bases, and 16 bases lay between the germline ends. CDR3 size: 14 residues. The V gene's germline CDR1 is SQVTM and CDR2 ANQGSEA. The DNA for the CDR3 is TGCAGCGTAATACAAGACAGAGACAACACTGAAGCTTTCTTT. As protein: CSVIQDRDNTEAFF.

The rearrangement uses TRBV7-9 and TRBJ1-2; 8 bases line up with TRBD1. V was pared by 1 base and J by 4 bases, with 2 bases of the junction left unmatched. The CDR3 length is 14 residues. CDR1 is SEHNR, CDR2 FQNEAQ, per germline (reference sequence). CDR3: CASSLGTGTYGYTF. Written as DNA, the CDR3 is TGTGCCAGCAGCTTAGGGACAGGGACCTATGGCTACACCTTC.

Details on this clone: Other DNA sequences in the sample encode the same CDR3. This chain connects TRBV28 to TRBJ1-5; D gene uncertain. This CDR3 is 13 amino acids long. Trimming removed 4 bases at V and 0 bases at J, with 4 bases between. Germline CDR1 is MDHEN and CDR2 is SYDVKM. CDR3 sequence reads: CASSSDSNQPQHF. Here the CDR3 DNA reads TGTGCCAGCAGTTCAGATAGCAATCAGCCCCAGCATTTT.

This clone was seen a handful of times. The rearrangement joins TRBV6-4 to TRBJ2-2; tentative D call: TRBD2 (6 bases). CDR1 is MRHNA, CDR2 SNTAGT, per germline. The CDR3 consists of 15 residues. Trimming stripped 3 bases from V and 0 bases from J, with 8 bases between. The CDR3 DNA follows: TGTGCCAGCAGTGAAGGCGGGACGAACACCGGGGAGCTGTTTTTT. Amino acids: CASSEGGTNTGELFF.

V and J are TRBV5-1 and TRBJ1-1; no firm D call. From germline, CDR1 is SGHRS and CDR2 YFSETQ. CDR3 length: 15 residues. Deletions cut 0 bases from V and 4 bases from J, with 13 bases between. The CDR3 DNA sequence: TGCGCCAGCAGCTTGGCCCGGCGGTCGGGCACTGAAGCTTTCTTT. Translated, it gives CASSLARRSGTEAFF. The full variable domain, its missing parts supplied by reference TRBV5-1 and TRBJ1-1, is KAGVTQTPRYLIKTRGQQVTLSCSPISGHRSVSWYQQTPGQGLQFLFEYFSETQRNKGNFPGRFSGRQFSNSRSEMNVSTLELGDSALYLCASSLARRSGTEAFFGQGTRLTVV.

The chain is built from TRBV24-1 and TRBJ1-5, with D hard to call. This CDR3 has 15 residues. Deletions cut 4 bases from V and 0 bases from J, with 9 bases between. The germline gives CDR1 KGHDR, CDR2 SFDVKD. This chain's CDR3 is CATSEGSHSNQPQHF. DNA for the CDR3: TGTGCCACCAGTGAGGGCAGCCATAGCAATCAGCCCCAGCATTTT.